This is a list of T cell receptor beta chains from one sample in a study of blood T cells in healthy people across ages. TCRdb redid the calling of the 5' RACE reads with MiXCR, one entry per CDR3 protein. The sample records 600,000 to 850,000 distinct CDR3 sequences, about 25% being singletons. The same sample was also studied in work on T cells of mothers and their children.

Sequenced: blood. Receptors were obtained from a boy aged 10-17 years in good health. CDR3s include the opening cysteine and the closing phenylalanine or tryptophan. Fields, in order: J gene, V gene, D gene, clone size, CDR3 protein, CDR3 DNA. The D gene is left open where the match is weak. For some rows the clone size is stated as once, few or many, or as a class when expanded; others skip it.

j_call: TRBJ2-1; v_call: TRBV7-2; d_call: TRBD1; clone_size: few; cdr3_aa: CASSLAADRAYNEQFF; cdr3_nt: TGTGCCAGCAGCTTAGCAGCGGACAGGGCCTACAATGAGCAGTTCTTC
j_call: TRBJ1-1; v_call: TRBV11-1; d_call: .; clone_size: .; cdr3_aa: CASSSTLDSKAFF; cdr3_nt: TGTGCCAGCAGCTCTACCCTGGACAGTAAAGCTTTCTTT
j_call: TRBJ2-1; v_call: TRBV11-2; d_call: TRBD1; clone_size: .; cdr3_aa: CASSPGQGYEQFF; cdr3_nt: TGTGCCAGCAGCCCAGGACAGGGCTATGAGCAGTTCTTC
j_call: TRBJ2-1; v_call: TRBV12-3/TRBV12-4; d_call: TRBD1; clone_size: .; cdr3_aa: CASRDRADNEQFF; cdr3_nt: TGTGCCAGCAGGGACAGGGCAGACAATGAGCAGTTCTTC
j_call: TRBJ2-7; v_call: TRBV7-9; d_call: TRBD1; clone_size: .; cdr3_aa: CASSFSGQGGYEQYF; cdr3_nt: TGTGCCAGCAGCTTCTCGGGACAGGGAGGTTACGAGCAGTACTTC
j_call: TRBJ1-2; v_call: TRBV3-1; d_call: .; clone_size: once; cdr3_aa: CASSPRDIYGYTF; cdr3_nt: TGTGCCAGCAGTCCCAGGGACATCTATGGCTACACCTTC
j_call: TRBJ1-4; v_call: TRBV12-3/TRBV12-4; d_call: .; clone_size: few; cdr3_aa: CASSFMGELFF; cdr3_nt: TGTGCCAGCAGTTTTATGGGAGAACTGTTTTTT
j_call: TRBJ2-7; v_call: TRBV2; d_call: .; clone_size: few; cdr3_aa: CASSLFLAKREQYF; cdr3_nt: TGTGCCAGCAGTTTGTTCCTAGCGAAGCGGGAGCAGTACTTC
j_call: TRBJ2-3; v_call: TRBV5-1; d_call: .; clone_size: few; cdr3_aa: CASSLGERNTQYF; cdr3_nt: TGCGCCAGCAGCTTGGGGGAGCGAAATACGCAGTATTTT
j_call: TRBJ2-5; v_call: TRBV2; d_call: TRBD2; clone_size: few; cdr3_aa: CASSGWEGQETQYF; cdr3_nt: TGTGCCAGCAGTGGATGGGAGGGCCAAGAGACCCAGTACTTC
j_call: TRBJ2-7; v_call: TRBV7-8; d_call: TRBD2; clone_size: .; cdr3_aa: CASIPLAEEGYEQYF; cdr3_nt: TGTGCCAGCATCCCACTAGCGGAAGAAGGCTACGAGCAGTACTTC
j_call: TRBJ2-6; v_call: TRBV5-1; d_call: .; clone_size: few; cdr3_aa: CASSLLWRAGANVLTF; cdr3_nt: TGCGCCAGCAGCTTGCTGTGGAGGGCTGGGGCCAACGTCCTGACTTTC
j_call: TRBJ2-7; v_call: TRBV6-1; d_call: .; clone_size: .; cdr3_aa: CASSEADEQYF; cdr3_nt: TGTGCCAGCAGTGAGGCGGACGAGCAGTACTTC
j_call: TRBJ2-7; v_call: TRBV29-1; d_call: .; clone_size: once; cdr3_aa: CSVAESISGEQYF; cdr3_nt: TGCAGCGTTGCCGAAAGTATCTCGGGCGAGCAGTACTTC
j_call: TRBJ1-2; v_call: TRBV18; d_call: TRBD1; clone_size: .; cdr3_aa: CASSPGTGMYGYTF; cdr3_nt: TGTGCCAGCTCACCAGGGACAGGGATGTATGGCTACACCTTC
j_call: TRBJ2-5; v_call: TRBV10-3; d_call: TRBD1; clone_size: .; cdr3_aa: CAISDGGQIKETQYF; cdr3_nt: TGTGCCATCAGTGATGGGGGACAGATAAAAGAGACCCAGTACTTC
j_call: TRBJ2-7; v_call: TRBV29-1; d_call: .; clone_size: few; cdr3_aa: CSVVEGGNEQYF; cdr3_nt: TGCAGCGTTGTCGAAGGTGGGAACGAGCAGTACTTC
j_call: TRBJ2-7; v_call: TRBV24-1; d_call: .; clone_size: .; cdr3_aa: CATSRGGGIYEQYF; cdr3_nt: TGTGCCACCAGCCGGGGTGGAGGAATATACGAGCAGTACTTC
j_call: TRBJ2-2; v_call: TRBV20-1; d_call: TRBD1; clone_size: .; cdr3_aa: CSAKDRGENTGELFF; cdr3_nt: TGCAGTGCTAAAGACAGGGGCGAAAACACCGGGGAGCTGTTTTTT
j_call: TRBJ1-1; v_call: TRBV29-1; d_call: .; clone_size: few; cdr3_aa: CSFEGKMNTEAFF; cdr3_nt: TGCAGCTTCGAAGGAAAAATGAACACTGAAGCTTTCTTT
j_call: TRBJ1-4; v_call: TRBV5-4; d_call: .; clone_size: .; cdr3_aa: CASSTQGNEKLFF; cdr3_nt: TGTGCCAGCAGCACTCAGGGAAACGAAAAACTGTTTTTT
j_call: TRBJ2-1; v_call: TRBV20-1; d_call: .; clone_size: .; cdr3_aa: CSAREGGAVVNEQFF; cdr3_nt: TGCAGTGCTAGAGAAGGGGGGGCGGTTGTCAATGAGCAGTTCTTC
j_call: TRBJ2-6; v_call: TRBV19; d_call: TRBD2; clone_size: .; cdr3_aa: CASSILGGVPLSGANVLTF; cdr3_nt: TGTGCCAGTAGTATACTTGGGGGGGTCCCACTCTCTGGGGCCAACGTCCTGACTTTC
j_call: TRBJ1-1; v_call: TRBV11-3; d_call: .; clone_size: few; cdr3_aa: CASSLAPIYTEAFF; cdr3_nt: TGTGCCAGCAGCTTAGCCCCGATTTACACTGAAGCTTTCTTT
j_call: TRBJ2-7; v_call: TRBV6-2/TRBV6-3; d_call: .; clone_size: few; cdr3_aa: CASTTTSYEQYF; cdr3_nt: TGTGCCAGCACCACGACTAGCTACGAGCAGTACTTC
j_call: TRBJ2-3; v_call: TRBV28; d_call: .; clone_size: .; cdr3_aa: CASTVDSRGTDTQYF; cdr3_nt: TGTGCCAGCACCGTTGACAGTAGGGGGACGGATACGCAGTATTTT
j_call: TRBJ2-5; v_call: TRBV27; d_call: .; clone_size: .; cdr3_aa: CASSSFLGINGETQYF; cdr3_nt: TGTGCCAGCAGCTCCTTCCTCGGGATAAACGGCGAGACCCAGTACTTC
j_call: TRBJ1-2; v_call: TRBV27; d_call: TRBD1; clone_size: once; cdr3_aa: CASSLSIGTGDGYTF; cdr3_nt: TGTGCCAGCAGTTTGAGTATAGGGACAGGGGATGGCTACACCTTC
j_call: TRBJ2-5; v_call: TRBV29-1; d_call: .; clone_size: .; cdr3_aa: CSWVGIQETQYF; cdr3_nt: TGCAGCTGGGTGGGGATTCAAGAGACCCAGTACTTC
j_call: TRBJ2-3; v_call: TRBV20-1; d_call: TRBD2; clone_size: .; cdr3_aa: CSALSGRESLTDTQYF; cdr3_nt: TGCAGTGCTCTTAGCGGGAGGGAATCCCTCACAGATACGCAGTATTTT
j_call: TRBJ2-1; v_call: TRBV12-3/TRBV12-4; d_call: TRBD2; clone_size: few; cdr3_aa: CASSISGTSYNEQFF; cdr3_nt: TGTGCCAGCAGTATAAGCGGGACCTCCTACAATGAGCAGTTCTTC
j_call: TRBJ2-4; v_call: TRBV20-1; d_call: TRBD2; clone_size: .; cdr3_aa: CSARSGTSGIGGTNIQYF; cdr3_nt: TGCAGTGCTAGGTCAGGGACTAGCGGGATTGGGGGTACAAACATTCAGTACTTC
j_call: TRBJ2-2; v_call: TRBV18; d_call: .; clone_size: .; cdr3_aa: CASSPPDSVELFF; cdr3_nt: TGTGCCAGCTCACCCCCGGACAGTGTAGAGCTGTTTTTT
j_call: TRBJ2-3; v_call: TRBV7-9; d_call: TRBD1; clone_size: .; cdr3_aa: CASSVDRGLEDTQYF; cdr3_nt: TGTGCCAGCAGCGTCGACAGGGGGCTCGAAGATACGCAGTATTTT
j_call: TRBJ2-4; v_call: TRBV3-1; d_call: .; clone_size: few; cdr3_aa: CASSRAGIAKNIQYF; cdr3_nt: TGTGCCAGCAGCCGGGCGGGGATAGCCAAAAACATTCAGTACTTC
j_call: TRBJ1-5; v_call: TRBV7-2; d_call: .; clone_size: few; cdr3_aa: CASRMGSGDQPQHF; cdr3_nt: TGTGCCAGCAGGATGGGGAGCGGGGATCAGCCCCAGCATTTT
j_call: TRBJ2-5; v_call: TRBV28; d_call: .; clone_size: many; cdr3_aa: CASSDPPNMGVETQYF; cdr3_nt: TGTGCCAGCAGTGATCCTCCAAATATGGGTGTGGAGACCCAGTACTTC
j_call: TRBJ2-1; v_call: TRBV7-2; d_call: .; clone_size: few; cdr3_aa: CASSSQWGLSRNEQFF; cdr3_nt: TGTGCCAGCAGCTCTCAGTGGGGACTCTCTCGAAATGAGCAGTTCTTC
j_call: TRBJ2-7; v_call: TRBV14; d_call: .; clone_size: few; cdr3_aa: CASSRALLALSPYEQYF; cdr3_nt: TGTGCCAGCAGCCGCGCCCTACTAGCCCTCAGCCCCTACGAGCAGTACTTC
j_call: TRBJ2-4; v_call: TRBV27; d_call: .; clone_size: .; cdr3_aa: CASSPAGLAKNIQYF; cdr3_nt: TGTGCCAGCAGTCCAGCAGGGCTAGCCAAAAACATTCAGTACTTC
j_call: TRBJ1-1; v_call: TRBV11-2; d_call: TRBD1; clone_size: few; cdr3_aa: CASSPSRDRPEAFF; cdr3_nt: TGTGCCAGCAGCCCGTCCCGGGACAGGCCTGAAGCTTTCTTT
j_call: TRBJ2-2; v_call: TRBV5-6; d_call: .; clone_size: .; cdr3_aa: CASSLETKNTGELFF; cdr3_nt: TGTGCCAGCAGCTTGGAGACAAAGAACACCGGGGAGCTGTTTTTT
j_call: TRBJ1-1; v_call: TRBV20-1; d_call: .; clone_size: .; cdr3_aa: CSAKGGGGNTEAFF; cdr3_nt: TGCAGTGCTAAGGGAGGGGGGGGAAACACTGAAGCTTTCTTT
j_call: TRBJ2-5; v_call: TRBV7-9; d_call: .; clone_size: .; cdr3_aa: CAGSLRGYETQYF; cdr3_nt: TGTGCCGGCAGCTTACGAGGGTATGAGACCCAGTACTTC
j_call: TRBJ2-1; v_call: TRBV27; d_call: .; clone_size: few; cdr3_aa: CASGYGLNEQFF; cdr3_nt: TGTGCCAGCGGATACGGACTCAATGAGCAGTTCTTC